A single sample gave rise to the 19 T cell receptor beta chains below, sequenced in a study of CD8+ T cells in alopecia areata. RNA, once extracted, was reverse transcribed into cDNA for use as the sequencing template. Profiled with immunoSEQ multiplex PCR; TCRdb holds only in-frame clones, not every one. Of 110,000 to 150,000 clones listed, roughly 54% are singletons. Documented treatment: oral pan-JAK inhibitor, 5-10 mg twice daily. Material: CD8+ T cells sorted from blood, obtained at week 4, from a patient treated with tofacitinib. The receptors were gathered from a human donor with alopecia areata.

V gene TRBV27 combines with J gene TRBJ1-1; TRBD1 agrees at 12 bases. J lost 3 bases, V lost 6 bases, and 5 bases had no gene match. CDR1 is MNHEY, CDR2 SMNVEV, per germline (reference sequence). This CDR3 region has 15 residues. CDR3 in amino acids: CASRGQGARDTEAFF. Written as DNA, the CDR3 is TGTGCCAGCAGGGGACAGGGGGCGCGGGACACTGAAGCTTTCTTT.

CDR3 nucleotides: TGTGCCAGCGGGGGGGGATCCTACAATGAGCAGTTCTTC. Its protein is CASGGGSYNEQFF. V gene TRBV6-5 combines with J gene TRBJ2-1; 7 nucleotides agree with TRBD2. Germline loops: CDR1 MNHEY, CDR2 SVGAGI. The CDR3 sequence is 13 residues long. V gave up 8 bases and J gave up 1 base; unmatched junction bases: 2.

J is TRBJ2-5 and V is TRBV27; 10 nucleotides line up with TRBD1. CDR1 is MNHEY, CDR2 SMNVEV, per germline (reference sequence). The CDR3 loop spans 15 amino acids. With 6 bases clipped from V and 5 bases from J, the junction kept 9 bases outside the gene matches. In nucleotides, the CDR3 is TGTGCCAGCAGAAATACCGGGACAGGGGACGAGACCCAGTACTTC. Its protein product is CASRNTGTGDETQYF.

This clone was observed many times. Here the CDR3 reads CASSLDIKSLRGGSTDTQYF. The DNA of the CDR3 is TGTGCCAGCAGCTTAGATATTAAATCCCTCCGGGGGGGCAGCACAGATACGCAGTATTTT. This chain links TRBV7-8 with TRBJ2-3; TRBD2 matches at 8 bases. The CDR3 sequence is 20 residues long. Germline V gives CDR1 SGHVS, CDR2 FQNEAQ. V was clipped by 1 base and J by 0 bases; unmatched bases: 15. The full variable domain, with the rest looked up from reference TRBV7-8 and TRBJ2-3, is GAGVSQSPRYKVAKRGQDVALRCDPISGHVSLFWYQQALGQGPEFLTYFQNEAQLDKSGLPSDRFFAERPEGSVSTLKIQRTQQEDSAVYLCASSLDIKSLRGGSTDTQYFGPGTRLTVL.

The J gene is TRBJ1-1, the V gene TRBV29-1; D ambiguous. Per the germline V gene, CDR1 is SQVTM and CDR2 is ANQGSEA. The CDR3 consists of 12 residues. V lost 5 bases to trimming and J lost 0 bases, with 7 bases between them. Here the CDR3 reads CSVLGMNTEAFF. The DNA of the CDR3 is TGCAGCGTTCTGGGGATGAACACTGAAGCTTTCTTT.

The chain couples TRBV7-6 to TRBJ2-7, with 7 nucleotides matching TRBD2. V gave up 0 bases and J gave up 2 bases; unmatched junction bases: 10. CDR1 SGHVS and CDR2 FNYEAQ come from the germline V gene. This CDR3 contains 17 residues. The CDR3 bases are TGTGCCAGCAGCTTAGCCCCACCGGGGGACTACACCTACGAGCAGTACTTC. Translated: CASSLAPPGDYTYEQYF.

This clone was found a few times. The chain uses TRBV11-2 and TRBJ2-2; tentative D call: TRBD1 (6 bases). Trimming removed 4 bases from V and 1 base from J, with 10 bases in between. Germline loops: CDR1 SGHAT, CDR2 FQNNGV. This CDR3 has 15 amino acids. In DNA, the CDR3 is TGTGCCAGCAGCTGGGGGCCGAGGAACACCGGGGAGCTGTTTTTT. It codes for CASSWGPRNTGELFF.

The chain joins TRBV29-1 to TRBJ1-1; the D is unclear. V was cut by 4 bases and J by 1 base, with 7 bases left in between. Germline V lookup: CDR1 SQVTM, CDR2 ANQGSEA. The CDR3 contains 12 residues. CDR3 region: CSVVAENTEAFF. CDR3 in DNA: TGCAGCGTTGTAGCGGAGAACACTGAAGCTTTCTTT.

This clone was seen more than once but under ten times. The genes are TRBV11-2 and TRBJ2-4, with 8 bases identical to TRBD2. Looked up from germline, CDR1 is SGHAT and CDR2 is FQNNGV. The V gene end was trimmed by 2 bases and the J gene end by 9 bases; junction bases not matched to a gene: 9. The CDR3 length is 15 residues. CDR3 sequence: CASSLTGGPSIIQYF. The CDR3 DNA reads TGTGCCAGCAGCTTAACGGGGGGGCCGAGTATCATTCAGTACTTC.

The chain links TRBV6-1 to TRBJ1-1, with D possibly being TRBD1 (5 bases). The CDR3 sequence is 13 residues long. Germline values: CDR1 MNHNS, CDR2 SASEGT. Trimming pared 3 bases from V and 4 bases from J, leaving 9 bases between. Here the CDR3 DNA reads TGTGCCAGCAGTGAGTTCAGGGCCACTGAAGCTTTCTTT. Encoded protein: CASSEFRATEAFF.

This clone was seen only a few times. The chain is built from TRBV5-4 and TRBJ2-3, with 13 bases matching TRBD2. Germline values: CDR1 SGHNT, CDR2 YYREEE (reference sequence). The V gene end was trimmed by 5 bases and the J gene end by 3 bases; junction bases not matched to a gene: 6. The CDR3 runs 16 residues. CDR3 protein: CASSPGLAGLTDTQYF. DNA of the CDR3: TGTGCCAGCAGTCCGGGACTAGCGGGGCTTACAGATACGCAGTATTTT.

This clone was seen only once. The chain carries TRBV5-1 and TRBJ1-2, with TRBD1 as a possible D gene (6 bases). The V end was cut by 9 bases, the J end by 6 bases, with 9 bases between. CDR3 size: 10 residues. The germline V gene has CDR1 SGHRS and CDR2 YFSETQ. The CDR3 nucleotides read TGCGCCATCTACAGGGATGGCTACACCTTC. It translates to CAIYRDGYTF.

The CDR3 DNA is TGCGCCAGCAGCTTGGCCCGCAGGGATCAAGAGACCCAGTACTTC. This translates into CASSLARRDQETQYF. The rearrangement uses TRBV5-1 and TRBJ2-5, with TRBD1 as a possible D gene (5 bases). V lost 0 bases, J lost 2 bases, and 11 bases lay in between. Germline CDR1 and CDR2: SGHRS and YFSETQ. CDR3 length equals 15 residues.

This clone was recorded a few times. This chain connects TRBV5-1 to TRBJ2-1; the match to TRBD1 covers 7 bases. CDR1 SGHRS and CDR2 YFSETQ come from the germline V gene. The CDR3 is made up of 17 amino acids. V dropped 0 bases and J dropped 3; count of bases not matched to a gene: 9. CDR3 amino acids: CASSLGLGAGGYNEQFF. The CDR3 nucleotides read TGCGCCAGCAGCTTGGGCCTAGGTGCAGGGGGCTACAATGAGCAGTTCTTC.

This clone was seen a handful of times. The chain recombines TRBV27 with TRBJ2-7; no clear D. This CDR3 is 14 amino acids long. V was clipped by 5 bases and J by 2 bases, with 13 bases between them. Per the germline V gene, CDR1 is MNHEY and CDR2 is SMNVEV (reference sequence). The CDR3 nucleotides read TGTGCCAGCAGTCAGACGGACGGGCCCTACGAGCAGTACTTC. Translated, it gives CASSQTDGPYEQYF.

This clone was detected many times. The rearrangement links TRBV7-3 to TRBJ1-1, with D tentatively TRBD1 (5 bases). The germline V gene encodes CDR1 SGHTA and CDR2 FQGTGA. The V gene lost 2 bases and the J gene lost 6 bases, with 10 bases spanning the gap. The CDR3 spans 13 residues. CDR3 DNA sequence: TGTGCCAGCAGCTTACTTCAGGGTTCTGAAGCTTTCTTT. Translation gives CASSLLQGSEAFF.

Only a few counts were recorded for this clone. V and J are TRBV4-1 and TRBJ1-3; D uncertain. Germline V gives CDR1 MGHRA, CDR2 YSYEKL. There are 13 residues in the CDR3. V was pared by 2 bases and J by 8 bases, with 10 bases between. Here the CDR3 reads CASSQPNEDTIYF. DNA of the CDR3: TGCGCCAGCAGCCAACCGAACGAGGACACCATATATTTT.

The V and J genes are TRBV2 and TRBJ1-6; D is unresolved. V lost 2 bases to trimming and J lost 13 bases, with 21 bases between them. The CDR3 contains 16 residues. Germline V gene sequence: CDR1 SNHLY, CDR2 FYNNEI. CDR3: CASSEPDRDPAAPLHF. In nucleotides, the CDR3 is TGTGCCAGCAGTGAACCCGATCGAGACCCAGCGGCGCCCCTCCACTTT. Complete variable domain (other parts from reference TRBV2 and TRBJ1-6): EPEVTQTPSHQVTQMGQEVILRCVPISNHLYFYWYRQILGQKVEFLVSFYNNEISEKSEIFDDQFSVERPDGSNFTLKIRSTKLEDSAMYFCASSEPDRDPAAPLHFGNGTRLTVT.

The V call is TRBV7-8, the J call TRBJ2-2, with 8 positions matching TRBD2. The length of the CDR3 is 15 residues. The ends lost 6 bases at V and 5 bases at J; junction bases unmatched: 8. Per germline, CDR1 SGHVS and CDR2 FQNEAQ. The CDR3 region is CASSYQTSATGELFF. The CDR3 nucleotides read TGTGCCAGCAGTTACCAGACTAGCGCGACCGGGGAGCTGTTTTTT. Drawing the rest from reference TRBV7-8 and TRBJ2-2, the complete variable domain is GAGVSQSPRYKVAKRGQDVALRCDPISGHVSLFWYQQALGQGPEFLTYFQNEAQLDKSGLPSDRFFAERPEGSVSTLKIQRTQQEDSAVYLCASSYQTSATGELFFGEGSRLTVL.